This T cell receptor (beta chain) was sequenced during a study of blood T cells in healthy people across ages (dated by TCRdb to the mid-2010s). Describing the broader study: In model experiments, template switching captured roughly one uniquely barcoded TCR beta cDNA molecule for every two T cells. Using the same blood draw, the study looked at two additional independent replicas of 1 million unique cDNA reads for two donors, one aged 18 to 30 and the other aged 80 or older. The study measured age-related changes in TCR beta repertoire diversity using deep sequencing normalized with unique cDNA molecular identifiers. Donors were grouped into four age groups: young (average approximately 16 years), middle-aged (under 40), aged (about 60) and long-lived (around 80).

To prepare the library, 5' RACE was applied. Sequencing was performed on an Illumina HiSeq 2500. A second PCR of about 7 to 12 cycles was performed with a sample-barcoded 5' primer and a J-beta primer mix. Each TCR beta cDNA molecule received a unique molecular identifier from a template-switch 5' adaptor carrying 12 random nucleotides. Each sample yielded at least 2.5 million CDR3-containing paired-end reads. The Mint cDNA synthesis kit, primed by a TRBC-specific oligonucleotide, was used to synthesize first-strand cDNA from all RNA. Following uracil-DNA glycosylase treatment, a first 18-cycle PCR with universal primers M1SS and BC2_uni_R was performed on all cDNA. In the original analysis: Each sample was normalized by randomly selecting 1 million high-quality reads, each carrying a distinct molecular identifier. Instead of being binned into consensus sequences, reads with shared molecular identifiers were discarded. MiTCR, set to a Q25 quality threshold and the strictest error-elimination algorithm, was used for CDR3 identification, clonotype clustering and error correction. Lower-bound total TCR beta diversity was estimated with a nonparametric unseen species model using Euler transformation. The raw public data were reprocessed by TCRdb itself: fastp quality trimming at Q25, MiXCR clonotype calling, in-frame beta chains only. Every distinct CDR3 protein forms one entry, paired with its most common genes and DNA. The V and J calls, along with clone size, are taken from TCRdb and not from the paper's own processing. This sample lists around 1,000,000 distinct CDR3 sequences; roughly 24% were detected once. The ten largest clones represent approximately 0.79% of the sample.

The donors were roughly 39 Caucasian individuals from Russia, aged roughly 6 to 90 years, who were systemically healthy. Approximately 11 milliliters of peripheral blood were drawn from each donor into EDTA-treated Vacutainer tubes. Ficoll-Paque density-gradient centrifugation was used to isolate PBMCs, with at least 7 million per sample. Total RNA was extracted from PBMCs with Trizol reagent, with at least 6 micrograms obtained per sample. Naive CD45RAhigh/CD27high T cell percentages were measured by flow cytometry on a PBMC aliquot from every donor. A note on this clonotype: Its antigen is currently not known. Per-base quality was not reported, and no clone a single base away is much larger than it.

Trimming takes 4 bases from V and 0 bases from J, and the germline ends sit 15 bases apart. The CDR3 contains 16 residues, cysteine and phenylalanine counted. This entry keeps only the CDR3 DNA: 48 bases, framed from base 1. Looking up the germline V gene yields CDR1 LGHNA and CDR2 YSLEER. General study outcomes and caveats: Bulk unsorted PBMC profiling prevented conclusive comparison of naive and antigen-experienced compartments. Observed TCR beta diversity per million T cells fell roughly linearly with age, and a significant reduction was already apparent by age approximately 40. Because the CMV infection status of the donors was unknown, age-related changes in expanded clonotypes may potentially have been confounded. Compared with the aged group, the long-lived group had more naive CD4+ T cells, fewer expanded clones and increased TCR diversity, a pattern suggesting age selection. Estimates of total diversity from one million sequenced T cells were regarded as lower bounds and underestimates. The percentage of naive T cells measured by flow cytometry correlated strongly with observed TCR beta diversity.

Separately, the same data were catalogued under a study of T cells of mothers and their children. The second investigation adds: The donors were nine systemically healthy Caucasian individuals, made up of three mothers and their six children. cDNA synthesis consumed the entire amount of extracted RNA, loaded at roughly 1.5 ug RNA in each 15 ul reaction. In the second PCR, the M1S primer introduced both the sample barcodes and 2-4 random nucleotides. Each mother yielded over 9 million TCR beta CDR3 reads and each child some 3 million reads. TCR recombination output is similarly shaped by thymic selection in related and unrelated pairs, with a minor effect exerted by inherited differences. Normalized repertoire overlap in related mother-child pairs was always slightly higher than in unrelated mother-child pairs, but the difference was never significant. With a sensitivity of approximately 93 clones per million clonotypes, no persistent microchimeric T cell clones were detected. In the study, deep NGS was used to compare the TCR beta repertoires of mothers and children, and features distinguishing related mother-child pairs from unrelated individuals were sought. The mean age was roughly 36 +/- 4 years for the mothers and roughly 11 +/- 4 years for the children. After adapter ligation with NEBNext reagents, the libraries were sequenced on Illumina HiSeq 2000 with 100+100 nt paired-end reads. To avoid cross-contamination, the mother libraries and the child libraries were prepared a month apart and sequenced in separate runs. Each donor had between about 500,000 and 2,300,000 distinct TCR beta clonotypes identified. Naive TCR beta clonotypes were estimated from low-frequency clonotypes matched to each donor's FACS-determined naive share, without sorting.

The TCR comes from a girl between 2 and 10 years old in good health. The material sequenced was blood. This receptor chain uses TRBV4-3 and TRBJ1-1, and possibly TRBD1, on 5 matching bases. The DNA sequence follows: TGCGCCAGCAGCCCAACCGACAGACCCATGAACACTGAAGCTTTCTTT. It is translated as CASSPTDRPMNTEAFF.